Shown below are 16 T cell receptor beta chains from a single sample sequenced in a study of shared clonotypes between healthy human individuals. Cells designated naive CD8 were CD45RO-negative and were positively selected for CCR7, with terminally differentiated effector memory CD45RA+ cells excluded. Sequenced by immunoSEQ multiplex PCR; TCRdb stores in-frame clones only, minus some. The sample records some 2 million clones, just under 95% being singletons. The sequencing sample was made of naive CD8+ T cells sorted from blood. These receptor sequences come from a man younger than 35 in good health.

As to this clone: The same CDR3 also results from other DNA sequences found in this sample. V and J are TRBV5-6 and TRBJ2-3; either TRBD1 or TRBD2 may fit D (5 bases each). CDR3 length: 11 residues. V dropped 2 bases and J dropped 9 bases, with 7 bases sitting between them. CDR1 is SGHDT, CDR2 YYEEEE, per germline. The CDR3 here is CASSFGDTQYF. DNA for the CDR3: TGTGCCAGCAGCTTCGGGGACACGCAGTATTTT.

The chain joins TRBV7-9 to TRBJ1-6, with D possibly TRBD1 on 5 matching bases. Between the trimmed V and J ends, which lost 8 bases and 4 bases, there was a span of 15 bases. In germline, CDR1 is SEHNR, CDR2 FQNEAQ (reference sequence). The CDR3 spans 15 residues. CDR3: CASSPGGDYNSPLHF. The DNA for the CDR3 is TGTGCCAGCTCCCCGGGGGGAGATTATAATTCACCCCTCCACTTT.

This chain uses TRBV18 with TRBJ2-7; 9 bases are shared with TRBD1. The junction had 4 bases not matched to a gene; V was cut back by 1 base and J by 0 bases. The CDR3 is made up of 16 amino acids. Germline V gene sequence: CDR1 KGHSH, CDR2 LQKENI. The CDR3 DNA is TGTGCCAGCTCACCACAAACAGGGGGCACCTCCTACGAGCAGTACTTC. Amino acid sequence: CASSPQTGGTSYEQYF. Drawing the rest from reference TRBV18 and TRBJ2-7, the complete variable domain is NAGVMQNPRHLVRRRGQEARLRCSPMKGHSHVYWYRQLPEEGLKFMVYLQKENIIDESGMPKERFSAEFPKEGPSILRIQQVVRGDSAAYFCASSPQTGGTSYEQYFGPGTRLTVT.

J is TRBJ2-3 and V is TRBV6-4; 8 bases align to TRBD2. There are 13 residues in the CDR3. The trim removed 6 bases at V and 5 bases at J, leaving 4 bases unmatched. The V gene's germline CDR1 is MRHNA and CDR2 SNTAGT. The CDR3 spells CASSGRAGDTQYF. Written as DNA, the CDR3 is TGTGCCAGCAGCGGGAGGGCCGGAGATACGCAGTATTTT.

The J gene is TRBJ2-3, the V gene TRBV4-3; D is possibly TRBD1 or TRBD2 (6 bases each). The germline CDR1 and CDR2 sequences are LGHNA and YSLEER. V lost 0 bases and J lost 4, with 17 bases in between. This CDR3 has 17 amino acids. The CDR3 DNA follows: TGCGCCAGCAGCCAAGATCCCCGGCACAGGGAGGCAGATACGCAGTATTTT. This codes for CASSQDPRHREADTQYF.

The chain carries TRBV7-8 and TRBJ1-4; D gene ambiguous. Deletions cut 3 bases from V and 4 bases from J, with 6 bases between. Germline V gives CDR1 SGHVS, CDR2 FQNEAQ. The CDR3 runs 13 residues. The CDR3 region has the DNA TGTGCCAGCAGCTTCCTGGGTAATGAAAAACTGTTTTTT. Protein sequence: CASSFLGNEKLFF.

This clone was seen a handful of times. Distinct nucleotide sequences in the sample also encode this CDR3. The rearrangement links TRBV9 to TRBJ1-2; D is unclear. The germline V and J ends were trimmed by 0 bases and 0 bases, with 6 bases remaining between them. Germline lookup yields CDR1 SGDLS and CDR2 YYNGEE. The CDR3 totals 14 residues. CDR3 nucleotide sequence: TGTGCCAGCAGCGTAGGTACGGCTAACTATGGCTACACCTTC. It encodes CASSVGTANYGYTF.

The chain combines TRBV5-8 with TRBJ2-6; a possible D gene is TRBD2 (6 bases). Germline V CDR1 and CDR2: SGHTS, YDEGEE. The CDR3 contains 17 residues. V gave up 0 bases and J gave up 0 bases, with 10 bases separating them. The CDR3 DNA follows: TGTGCCAGCAGCTTGGAGGGAGGCTACTCTGGGGCCAACGTCCTGACTTTC. It codes for CASSLEGGYSGANVLTF.

The chain combines TRBV15 with TRBJ2-5; 7 nucleotides align to TRBD1. The CDR3 is 17 residues long. V lost 0 bases, J lost 3 bases, and 10 bases stayed unmatched. CDR1 is LNHNV, CDR2 YYDKDF, per germline (reference sequence). CDR3 residues: CATSRDVPGTEEETQYF. The CDR3 nucleotides read TGTGCCACCAGCAGAGATGTCCCCGGGACAGAAGAAGAGACCCAGTACTTC.

This chain uses TRBV29-1 with TRBJ2-2; no firm D call. Germline V gene lookup returns CDR1 SQVTM and CDR2 ANQGSEA. CDR3 length: 14 amino acids. V lost 2 bases to trimming and J lost 0 bases, with 7 bases between them. CDR3 nucleotides: TGCAGCGTTGAATTTCCCCCGAACACCGGGGAGCTGTTTTTT. As protein: CSVEFPPNTGELFF.

This rearrangement joins TRBV11-2 to TRBJ1-1; 7 nucleotides match TRBD1. The J segment lost 8 bases and the V segment lost 4 bases, leaving 4 bases of the junction unmatched. Germline V gene sequence: CDR1 SGHAT, CDR2 FQNNGV. CDR3 length: 12 residues. Here the CDR3 DNA reads TGTGCCAGCAGCTGGACAGGAGAAGAAGCTTTCTTT. It codes for CASSWTGEEAFF.

A note on this clone: This sample also contains other DNA sequences that code for the same CDR3. The CDR3 spells CASSGDLEETQYF. CDR3 DNA sequence: TGTGCCAGTAGTGGGGACTTGGAAGAGACCCAGTACTTC. This rearrangement joins TRBV19 to TRBJ2-5; TRBD2 might be the D (6 bases). Trimming stripped 5 bases from V and 3 bases from J, with 10 bases between. Germline CDR1 LNHDA, CDR2 SQIVND (reference sequence). There are 13 residues in the CDR3.

This chain uses TRBV1 with TRBJ2-4; the DNA was not used to check the table's D call, TRBD1. TRBV1 is deemed a pseudogene. This CDR3 spans 15 amino acids. The CDR3 coding sequence is TGCACCAGCAGCCAAGCAGGCCTGGCCAAAAACATTCAGTACTTC. It codes for CTSSQAGLAKNIQYF.

This chain's CDR3 is CASSPPNRDNEQFF. The DNA of the CDR3 is TGTGCCAGCTCACCACCCAACAGAGACAATGAGCAGTTCTTC. The chain combines TRBV18 with TRBJ2-1; D unresolved. The V and J ends lost 0 bases and 5 bases respectively, with 8 bases between them. In germline, CDR1 is KGHSH, CDR2 LQKENI. The CDR3 consists of 14 residues.

The CDR3 region is CAISESLQSSYEQYF. The CDR3 bases are TGTGCCATCAGTGAGTCGTTACAGAGCTCCTACGAGCAGTACTTC. V is TRBV10-3 and J is TRBJ2-7; D call uncertain. The germline gives CDR1 ENHRY, CDR2 SYGVKD. CDR3 length: 15 amino acids. V was pared by 0 bases and J by 0 bases, with 9 bases between.

The rearrangement joins TRBV27 to TRBJ2-5; D may correspond to TRBD1 or TRBD2 (5 bases each). The germline V gene encodes CDR1 MNHEY and CDR2 SMNVEV (reference sequence). V was trimmed by 5 bases and J by 5 bases, leaving 15 bases between them. The CDR3 runs to 14 residues. The CDR3, as DNA: TGTGCCAGCAGTGGGGTGGGGGTAGGGGAGACCCAGTACTTC. Encoded protein: CASSGVGVGETQYF.